One sample yielded the 2 T cell receptor beta chains listed below, sequenced in a study of T cell responses to AZD1222 COVID-19 vaccine. Some clones are missing from TCRdb's copy, which holds only in-frame ones; the method was immunoSEQ multiplex PCR. The table includes some 190,000 clones, 80% to 95% detected once. The sequences come from peripheral blood, collected 28 days after the second AZD1222 dose. The source of these receptors is an adult who received the AZD1222 COVID-19 vaccine.

This clone was seen a few times. The genes are TRBV6-2 or TRBV6-3 and TRBJ2-3; 7 nucleotides align to TRBD1. Per germline, CDR1 MNHEY and CDR2 SVGEGT. CDR3 length equals 15 residues. Germline trimming cut 5 bases from V and 4 bases from J; bases unmatched to any gene: 9. The DNA of the CDR3 is TGTGCCAGCAGTCGCGCCATGACAGGGCCAGATACGCAGTATTTT. Protein product: CASSRAMTGPDTQYF.

The V and J genes are TRBV19 and TRBJ2-1; 7 bases agree with TRBD2. With 7 bases clipped from V and 0 bases from J, the junction kept 18 bases outside the gene matches. Germline V gives CDR1 LNHDA, CDR2 SQIVND (reference sequence). The CDR3 is 19 amino acids. CDR3 amino acids: CASTSSSGLVPSSYNEQFF. The CDR3 DNA is TGTGCCAGTACCTCATCTAGCGGTCTAGTCCCCAGCTCCTACAATGAGCAGTTCTTC.